What follows is one T cell receptor beta chain and its context. No antigen is known for it. These data belong to a study of neurological immune-mediated disorders. Study overall: Relapsing-remitting patients made up 31 of the 34 multiple sclerosis patients, and secondary progressive patients made up 3.

Study-wide findings and caveats: It was the repertoires of 18 of 34 multiple sclerosis patients that phylogenetic grouping placed in one related-CDR3 cluster, which is a possible signature.

The cDNA was synthesized by 5'RACE incorporating 10-nucleotide random UMIs. Each sequencing run yielded over 160 million TCR-beta sequences from 15-18 subjects. One entry per CDR3 protein, called by TCRdb with MiXCR from the 5' RACE reads. The data hold about 35,000 distinct CDR3 sequences, with 3.8% observed a single time. Germline loops: CDR1 SGHAT, CDR2 FQNNGV. The CDR3 is 19 amino acids. V shed 1 base and J shed 4 bases, with 23 bases lying between them. The sample consisted of PBMCs. The clonotype was recovered from a man aged 25-40 years with multiple sclerosis. This chain connects TRBV11-2 to TRBJ2-1; possibly TRBD1 for D (5 bases). CDR3 coding DNA: TGTGCCAGCAGCTTAGGGGTCGTAAGCGACAGTGGCAAATACAATGAGCAGTTCTTC. This encodes CASSLGVVSDSGKYNEQFF. Full variable domain (outside the CDR3, taken from reference TRBV11-2 and TRBJ2-1): EAGVAQSPRYKIIEKRQSVAFWCNPISGHATLYWYQQILGQGPKLLIQFQNNGVVDDSQLPKDRFSAERLKGVDSTLKIQPAKLEDSAVYLCASSLGVVSDSGKYNEQFFGPGTRLTVL.